The next 10 T cell receptor beta chains were all read from a single sample in a study of T-cell reconstitution after alpha-beta-depleted transplantation in children. The TCRbeta library incorporated unique molecular identifiers. TCRdb independently ran MiXCR on the PCR reads; one entry per CDR3 protein. The sample holds 250,000 to 300,000 distinct CDR3 sequences, roughly a tenth seen once. The sequencing used PBMCs, collected before TCRalphabeta/CD19-depleted stem cell transplant. The source of these receptors is a boy younger than two with acute myeloid leukemia, due to receive a stem cell transplant.

This clonotype has at least ten counts. This sequence joins TRBV7-6 and TRBJ1-3; a weak D match, TRBD1 (6 bases). With 2 bases removed from V and 0 bases from J, the gap between germline ends came to 11 bases. Germline V gives CDR1 SGHVS, CDR2 FNYEAQ. The CDR3 has 16 amino acids. CDR3 protein: CASSLRQASSGNTIYF. In nucleotides, the CDR3 is TGTGCCAGCAGCTTAAGACAGGCGAGCTCTGGAAACACCATATATTTT.

This clonotype was observed many times. V usage is TRBV10-3 and J usage is TRBJ2-5; D is undetermined. The germline V gene has CDR1 ENHRY and CDR2 SYGVKD. Between the trimmed V and J ends, which lost 0 bases and 4 bases, there was a span of 6 bases. The CDR3 runs 13 residues. This CDR3 is CAISESGRETQYF. DNA for the CDR3: TGTGCCATCAGTGAGTCGGGTAGAGAGACCCAGTACTTC.

Concerning this clonotype itself: A read error is possible here, since a much larger clone lies one base away. The J gene is TRBJ2-2, the V gene TRBV7-3; 10 bases align to TRBD1. Per the germline V gene, CDR1 is SGHTA and CDR2 is FQGTGA. The CDR3 length is 14 residues. In nucleotides, the CDR3 is TGTGCCAGCAGGAGACAGGGGGCCACCGCGGAGCTGTTTTTT. Translated: CASRRQGATAELFF.

This clonotype was counted many times. The chain carries TRBV11-2 and TRBJ2-7; D uncertain. The CDR3 has 16 amino acids. Germline CDR1 reads SGHAT; CDR2 reads FQNNGV. V lost 0 bases and J lost 1, with 13 bases in between. Here the CDR3 DNA reads TGTGCCAGCAGCTTAGATATGGCCCTAGGGTCCTACGAGCAGTACTTC. This codes for CASSLDMALGSYEQYF.

Ten or more counts support this clonotype. The chain is built from TRBV29-1 and TRBJ2-7; tentative D call: TRBD2 (6 bases). The germline V and J ends were trimmed by 3 bases and 0 bases, with 9 bases remaining between them. Germline CDR1 reads SQVTM; CDR2 reads ANQGSEA. The CDR3 length is 13 residues. CDR3 DNA sequence: TGCAGCGTTGACGGGGGACCCTCCTACGAGCAGTACTTC. Protein sequence: CSVDGGPSYEQYF.

Points on this clonotype: With a much larger clone just one base away, this may be a read error. The CDR3 coding sequence is TGTGCCATCAGTTTACGCGGGAGGGCCGATACGCAGTATTTT. Amino acid sequence: CAISLRGRADTQYF. The chain links TRBV28 to TRBJ2-3; 9 bases are a match to TRBD2. This CDR3 is 14 amino acids long. Germline V CDR1 and CDR2: MDHEN, SYDVKM.

This clonotype was seen only a few times. This chain connects TRBV7-2 to TRBJ2-7; tentatively, D is TRBD1 or TRBD2 (5 bases each). The CDR3 length is 15 residues. Germline V gene data show CDR1 as SGHTA and CDR2 as FQGNSA. The V gene lost 5 bases and the J gene lost 2 bases, with 16 bases spanning the gap. CDR3 DNA sequence: TGTGCCAGCAGCCCATTAGGGACCACCACCTACGAGCAGTACTTC. Encoded protein: CASSPLGTTTYEQYF. Full variable domain (outside the CDR3, taken from reference TRBV7-2 and TRBJ2-7): GAGVSQSPSNKVTEKGKDVELRCDPISGHTALYWYRQSLGQGLEFLIYFQGNSAPDKSGLPSDRFSAERTGGSVSTLTIQRTQQEDSAVYLCASSPLGTTTYEQYFGPGTRLTVT.

This clonotype appeared many times. The V call is TRBV20-1, the J call TRBJ2-3; perhaps TRBD1 as D (6 bases). V was pared by 0 bases and J by 2 bases, with 15 bases between. Germline CDR1 and CDR2: DFQATT and SNEGSKA (reference sequence). The CDR3 is made up of 16 amino acids. CDR3 coding DNA: TGCAGTGCTAGAGAGTCCGACAGGCCATTCACAGATACGCAGTATTTT. This gives the protein CSARESDRPFTDTQYF.

This clonotype appeared many times. V usage is TRBV29-1 and J usage is TRBJ1-1; no clear D. This CDR3 is built from 14 residues. Between the trimmed V and J ends, which lost 4 bases and 1 base, there was a span of 13 bases. CDR1 and CDR2 from the germline V gene are SQVTM and ANQGSEA. CDR3 DNA sequence: TGCAGCGTTGCCGGACGGCTGGCGAACACTGAAGCTTTCTTT. Amino acid sequence: CSVAGRLANTEAFF.

Comments on this clonotype: A read error may explain this, as a much larger clone is one base away. The rearrangement joins TRBV12-3 or TRBV12-4 to TRBJ2-7; tentatively, D is TRBD2 (6 bases). The CDR3 is 13 amino acids. V dropped 3 bases and J dropped 5 bases, with 11 bases sitting between them. CDR3 bases: TGTGCCAGCAGTTTCGGGGGTCCCCACGAGCAGTACTTC. Amino acids: CASSFGGPHEQYF.